Shown below are 28 T cell receptor beta chains from a single sample sequenced in a study of blood T cell repertoires in COVID-19. Method: immunoSEQ multiplex PCR; TCRdb's copy keeps in-frame clones and lacks some. The table has 200,000 to 250,000 clones, 65% to 90% seen once. Source material: PBMCs or T cells enriched from blood (not recorded which). All receptors derive from a woman aged 45-60 years with acute COVID-19.

The chain carries TRBV7-2 and TRBJ2-7; TRBD2 matches at 9 bases. Germline values: CDR1 SGHTA, CDR2 FQGNSA. V dropped 5 bases and J dropped 4; count of bases not matched to a gene: 12. The CDR3 contains 16 residues. Written as DNA, the CDR3 is TGTGCCAGCAGCCCCAAAGGTGCAGCGGGGGGATACGAGCAGTACTTC. This encodes CASSPKGAAGGYEQYF.

This clone was seen more than once but under ten times. This chain connects TRBV12-3 or TRBV12-4 to TRBJ2-2; 8 bases are a match to TRBD1. After removal of 7 bases from V and 9 bases from J, the junction contained 4 bases not matched to a gene. There are 12 residues in the CDR3. CDR3 coding DNA: TGTGCCAGCACCAGGGACAGGAGGGAGCTGTTTTTT. Protein sequence: CASTRDRRELFF.

This chain joins TRBV28 and TRBJ1-5, with 12 bases identical to TRBD1. V was pared by 1 base and J by 4 bases, with 14 bases of the junction left unmatched. Germline CDR1 MDHEN, CDR2 SYDVKM. The CDR3 contains 20 residues. CDR3 loop: CASSLFDDRGTGGFNQPQHF. In DNA form, the CDR3 reads TGTGCCAGCAGTTTATTCGACGATAGAGGGACAGGGGGCTTTAATCAGCCCCAGCATTTT.

This clone was counted a few times. This chain joins TRBV5-1 and TRBJ2-7, with 8 bases matching TRBD2. This CDR3 has 16 amino acids. The junction had 10 bases not matched to a gene; V was cut back by 4 bases and J by 1 base. In germline, CDR1 is SGHRS, CDR2 YFSETQ. The CDR3 DNA sequence: TGCGCCAGCAGCCAAGGGGCGGGGGGTATTTCCTACGAGCAGTACTTC. Protein product: CASSQGAGGISYEQYF. The entire variable domain, with the rest obtained from reference TRBV5-1 and TRBJ2-7, is as follows: KAGVTQTPRYLIKTRGQQVTLSCSPISGHRSVSWYQQTPGQGLQFLFEYFSETQRNKGNFPGRFSGRQFSNSRSEMNVSTLELGDSALYLCASSQGAGGISYEQYFGPGTRLTVT.

The rearrangement uses TRBV2 and TRBJ1-1; D unresolved. The CDR3 loop spans 14 amino acids. The ends were cut back, 6 bases at V and 1 base at J, with 12 bases in the middle. The V gene's germline CDR1 is SNHLY and CDR2 FYNNEI. Here the CDR3 DNA reads TGTGCCAGCAGGCCGGGGAACGGGAACACTGAAGCTTTCTTT. Translated: CASRPGNGNTEAFF.

This chain uses TRBV7-2 with TRBJ1-3; TRBD1 might be the D (5 bases). The CDR3 is 15 residues long. V shed 2 bases and J shed 1 base, with 9 bases lying between them. The germline V gene has CDR1 SGHTA and CDR2 FQGNSA. This chain's CDR3 is CASSLQGTSGNTIYF. CDR3 sequence (DNA): TGTGCCAGCAGCTTACAGGGAACTTCTGGAAACACCATATATTTT.

This clone was counted a few times. The chain employs TRBV7-9 and TRBJ2-5, with D possibly TRBD2 on 5 matching bases. V gave up 5 bases and J gave up 1 base, with 8 bases separating them. Germline V lookup: CDR1 SEHNR, CDR2 FQNEAQ (reference sequence). There are 13 residues in the CDR3. CDR3 nucleotide sequence: TGTGCCAGCAGCACCGAGGGCCAAGAGACCCAGTACTTC. This gives the protein CASSTEGQETQYF.

The chain is built from TRBV5-5 and TRBJ2-1, with 14 bases lining up with TRBD2. With 3 bases clipped from V and 6 bases from J, the junction kept 5 bases outside the gene matches. Germline V CDR1 and CDR2: SGHKS, YYEKEE (reference sequence). This CDR3 spans 16 amino acids. The CDR3 DNA sequence: TGTGCCAGCAGCTGGACCGGGACTAGCGGGGGCAATGAGCAGTTCTTC. Translation: CASSWTGTSGGNEQFF.

J is TRBJ2-2 and V is TRBV15; 8 nucleotides agree with TRBD1. This CDR3 is 17 amino acids long. Germline loops: CDR1 LNHNV, CDR2 YYDKDF (reference sequence). Germline trimming cut 3 bases from V and 0 bases from J; bases unmatched to any gene: 6. CDR3 nucleotides: TGTGCCACCAGCAGGCTACAGGGGGTAGCGAACACCGGGGAGCTGTTTTTT. This gives the protein CATSRLQGVANTGELFF.

The chain recombines TRBV5-8 with TRBJ1-2; 8 bases agree with TRBD1. V gave up 2 bases and J gave up 5 bases; unmatched junction bases: 11. The length of the CDR3 is 16 residues. Germline CDR1 is SGHTS and CDR2 is YDEGEE. CDR3 loop: CASSFAWSGGKYGYTF. DNA for the CDR3: TGTGCCAGCAGCTTCGCATGGTCAGGGGGCAAGTATGGCTACACCTTC.

This chain links TRBV18 with TRBJ1-4; 7 nucleotides match TRBD1. This CDR3 has 14 amino acids. Trimming removed 1 base from V and 8 bases from J; junction bases left unmatched: 4. From germline, CDR1 is KGHSH and CDR2 LQKENI. The CDR3 nucleotides read TGTGCCAGCTCACCACGGACAGGAAAAGAAAAACTGTTTTTT. Encoded protein: CASSPRTGKEKLFF.

This rearrangement joins TRBV18 to TRBJ1-6; TRBD1 matches 8 bases. The CDR3 runs to 17 residues. The V gene's germline CDR1 is KGHSH and CDR2 LQKENI. J was trimmed by 5 bases and V by 1 base; bases with no gene match: 7. CDR3 in DNA: TGTGCCAGCTCACCACTGGGACAGGTCGACAATAATTCACCCCTCCACTTT. Translated: CASSPLGQVDNNSPLHF.

This clone was observed once. The rearrangement joins TRBV3-1 (or the pseudogene TRBV3-2) to TRBJ1-1; possibly TRBD1 for D (6 bases). CDR3 length: 12 amino acids. CDR1 and CDR2 (germline): LGHDT, YNNKEL (reference sequence). Trimming took 1 base from V and 11 from J, leaving 11 bases between them. The CDR3 reads CASSQGRGMAFF. CDR3 nucleotides: TGTGCCAGCAGCCAAGGCAGGGGTATGGCTTTCTTT.

This chain uses TRBV28 with TRBJ1-6; 10 bases fit TRBD1. The CDR3 covers 14 residues. The ends lost 6 bases at V and 9 bases at J; junction bases unmatched: 5. CDR1 and CDR2 (germline): MDHEN, SYDVKM. The CDR3 region is CASRAGTGVSPLHF. DNA of the CDR3: TGTGCCAGCAGAGCCGGGACAGGGGTTTCACCCCTCCACTTT.

The chain carries TRBV10-3 and TRBJ2-7, with D tentatively TRBD2 (6 bases). CDR3 length equals 15 residues. V lost 4 bases and J lost 2, with 15 bases in between. Looked up from germline, CDR1 is ENHRY and CDR2 is SYGVKD. The chain's CDR3 is CAISVILAEAYEQYF. DNA for the CDR3: TGTGCCATCAGTGTAATACTAGCAGAAGCCTACGAGCAGTACTTC.

The chain is built from TRBV7-2 and TRBJ1-5; D possibly corresponds to TRBD1 (6 bases). Per germline, CDR1 SGHTA and CDR2 FQGNSA. The CDR3 consists of 19 residues. Trimming took off 1 base at V and 11 bases at J, with 30 bases between the two ends. CDR3 sequence reads: CASSLGDNGWGQGWQSQHF. The CDR3, as DNA: TGTGCCAGCAGCTTAGGAGATAATGGCTGGGGGCAGGGGTGGCAGTCCCAGCATTTT.

The chain recombines TRBV5-1 with TRBJ1-6, with 7 bases that match TRBD1. The CDR3 has 14 residues. Unmatched junction bases numbered 8, after V lost 5 bases and J lost 9 bases. The germline CDR1 and CDR2 sequences are SGHRS and YFSETQ. The CDR3, as DNA: TGCGCCAGCAGAATTGGACAGGATCTTTCACCCCTCCACTTT. The encoded protein is CASRIGQDLSPLHF.

The chain couples TRBV7-2 to TRBJ2-1; possible D gene TRBD1, 6 bases. The length of the CDR3 is 14 residues. V lost 2 bases to trimming and J lost 9 bases, with 14 bases between them. Per the germline V gene, CDR1 is SGHTA and CDR2 is FQGNSA. CDR3 bases: TGTGCCAGCAGCTTAATGGGGGCTCGCGCTGAGCAGTTCTTC. This encodes CASSLMGARAEQFF.

In its sample, this clone was seen once. The chain has TRBV28 and TRBJ1-2, with TRBD1 as a possible D gene (5 bases). The germline V gene encodes CDR1 MDHEN and CDR2 SYDVKM. The V end was cut by 6 bases, the J end by 3 bases, with 17 bases between. The CDR3 consists of 15 residues. CDR3 in DNA: TGTGCCAGCAGGCAATACCAGGGAGGCGACTATGGCTACACCTTC. Translated, it gives CASRQYQGGDYGYTF.

The chain has TRBV12-5 and TRBJ1-1; D call uncertain. With 5 bases removed from V and 11 bases from J, the gap between germline ends came to 18 bases. The CDR3 is 13 amino acids. Germline values: CDR1 LGHNT, CDR2 FRNRAP. Written as DNA, the CDR3 is TGTGCTAGTGGTCCAAAGAATTCTGACACCGCTTTCTTT. Protein: CASGPKNSDTAFF.

This rearrangement joins TRBV2 to TRBJ2-2, with TRBD1 matching 10 bases. Germline V gene lookup returns CDR1 SNHLY and CDR2 FYNNEI. The CDR3 sequence is 14 residues long. Trimming at V came to 8 bases and at J to 8 bases, leaving 8 bases not matched to a gene. CDR3 residues: CASAGQGSIGELFF. The CDR3 region has the DNA TGTGCCAGCGCGGGACAGGGGAGTATAGGGGAGCTGTTTTTT.

The rearrangement uses TRBV11-2 and TRBJ2-6; tentatively, D is TRBD1 (5 bases). Looked up from germline, CDR1 is SGHAT and CDR2 is FQNNGV. This CDR3 is built from 16 residues. Between the trimmed V and J ends, which lost 3 bases and 3 bases, there was a span of 12 bases. The CDR3 reads CASSFRAVGGANVLTF. CDR3 bases: TGTGCCAGCAGCTTCAGGGCCGTGGGTGGGGCCAACGTCCTGACTTTC.

The chain is built from TRBV4-3 and TRBJ1-2; D remains unclear. The CDR3 covers 13 residues. Between the trimmed V and J ends, which lost 4 bases and 3 bases, there was a span of 9 bases. The germline V gene encodes CDR1 LGHNA and CDR2 YSLEER. CDR3 nucleotides: TGCGCCAGCAGCCCTTCAGTGGACTATGGCTACACCTTC. It specifies CASSPSVDYGYTF.

The V call is TRBV19, the J call TRBJ2-1; D remains ambiguous. Germline-derived CDR1 and CDR2 are LNHDA and SQIVND (reference sequence). V dropped 7 bases and J dropped 8 bases, with 21 bases sitting between them. CDR3 length equals 15 residues. Here the CDR3 reads CASKIMAASFDEQFF. The CDR3 nucleotides read TGTGCCAGTAAAATAATGGCGGCCTCTTTCGATGAGCAGTTCTTC.

The chain carries TRBV19 and TRBJ1-2; D remains ambiguous. This CDR3 contains 13 residues. Germline values: CDR1 LNHDA, CDR2 SQIVND (reference sequence). V was clipped by 5 bases and J by 8 bases, with 15 bases between them. CDR3 amino acids: CASSAVQTVGYTF. CDR3 in DNA: TGTGCCAGTAGTGCGGTTCAAACTGTGGGCTACACCTTC. The full variable domain, rest sourced from reference TRBV19 and TRBJ1-2, is DGGITQSPKYLFRKEGQNVTLSCEQNLNHDAMYWYRQDPGQGLRLIYYSQIVNDFQKGDIAEGYSVSREKKESFPLTVTSAQKNPTAFYLCASSAVQTVGYTFGSGTRLTVV.

This clone showed up just once. The chain uses TRBV6-2 or TRBV6-3 and TRBJ2-1; D is unresolved. Germline lookup yields CDR1 MNHEY and CDR2 SVGEGT. Trimming removed 1 base at V and 9 bases at J, with 7 bases between. The CDR3 sequence is 12 residues long. The CDR3 DNA sequence: TGTGCCAGCAGTTACTTCAGTTCTGAGCAGTTCTTC. The encoded protein is CASSYFSSEQFF.

This chain joins TRBV4-1 and TRBJ2-7, with D uncertain. Trimming shortened V by 0 bases and J by 5 bases, and 2 bases separated the two germline ends. CDR3 length equals 11 residues. CDR1 and CDR2 (germline): MGHRA, YSYEKL. In DNA form, the CDR3 reads TGCGCCAGCAGCCAAGATAACGAGCAGTACTTC. It is translated as CASSQDNEQYF.

J is TRBJ2-1 and V is TRBV29-1; 9 nucleotides match TRBD1. CDR3 length: 12 residues. V gave up 5 bases and J gave up 6 bases; unmatched junction bases: 2. From germline, CDR1 is SQVTM and CDR2 ANQGSEA. The CDR3 coding sequence is TGCAGCGTTACAGGGGGCCCCAATGAGCAGTTCTTC. It specifies CSVTGGPNEQFF.